This T cell receptor (beta chain) was sequenced for a study of PD-1 blockade in mismatch repair-deficient tumors (dated by TCRdb to about 2017). Some background on the complete study: Between September 2013 and 2016, the trial enrolled roughly 86 consecutive patients with approximately 12 types of mismatch repair-deficient cancer, all of whom had received prior treatment and were progressing. Deep sequencing of TCR CDR3 regions was used to track tumor-associated T cell clones in peripheral blood of patients responding to PD-1 blockade.

For every enrolled patient, mismatch repair deficiency was confirmed by either polymerase chain reaction or immunohistochemistry. TCR sequencing was performed for a few patients who responded to pembrolizumab therapy. The phase II trial prospectively tested pembrolizumab PD-1 blockade in advanced mismatch repair-deficient cancers regardless of tissue of origin. Peripheral blood T cell samples were collected serially, before PD-1 blockade began and at several time points afterward. Blood sampling times were reported as weeks after the first pembrolizumab dose. Libraries were constructed by the immunoSEQ multiplex PCR assay. TCRdb carries this immuneACCESS record with in-frame sequences only. Its versions omit some clonotypes, under half of them owing to an unresolved V gene in the studies checked, with the rest unexplained. This sample holds about 120,000 clones; around three quarters were observed only once. The ten most abundant clones make up about 4.7% of the sample.

As for this clone: This receptor's antigen is unknown. No much larger clonotype is one base removed from it; base qualities were not supplied.

Compared with germline, V lacks 4 bases and J lacks 12 bases; bases without a gene match: 14. The CDR3 runs 15 amino acids, cysteine and phenylalanine included. The kept DNA is CDR3 alone, 45 bases in frame from the first base. CDR1 SGHTA and CDR2 FQGNSA are derived from the germline V gene. The full study reports these points: Clones residing in the tumor, which were often undetectable in blood before treatment, expanded quickly after pembrolizumab and then contracted, generally before radiologic responses.

This receptor was obtained from an adult with mismatch repair-deficient cancer. The specimen was peripheral blood, collected around 60 weeks after starting pembrolizumab. The rearrangement combines TRBV7-2 with TRBJ2-1; TRBD2 lines up with 8 middle nucleotides. The CDR3 in this case is CASSSMKSGLASQFF. The nucleotides read TGTGCCAGCAGCTCTATGAAATCCGGACTAGCTTCGCAGTTCTTC.